A selection of T cell receptor beta chains follows, all from one sample in a study of blood T cells in healthy people across ages. Each CDR3 protein is one row after TCRdb ran MiXCR on the 5' RACE reads. Of about 1.4 million distinct CDR3 sequences in the sample, around 59% were seen once. The sample consisted of blood. The receptors derive from a man aged 18 to 35 in good health. Both conserved end residues are part of each CDR3. The D gene is left open where the match is weak. Not every row has a clone size; where given, it reads once, few, many or a size class.

cdr3_nt: TGCAGTGCTGGGGGGGGCAGGGGTAACTATGGCTACACCTTC
cdr3_aa: CSAGGGRGNYGYTF
v_call: TRBV20-1
clone_size: many
j_call: TRBJ1-2
cdr3_length: 14
d_call: NA

cdr3_nt: TGCAGCGTTCGACAGGGGGCTGAGCAGCCCCAGCATTTT
cdr3_aa: CSVRQGAEQPQHF
v_call: TRBV29-1
clone_size: few
j_call: TRBJ1-5
cdr3_length: 13
d_call: TRBD1

cdr3_nt: TGCAGTGCCCAGGTGGGGGGCGAGCAGTACTTC
cdr3_aa: CSAQVGGEQYF
v_call: TRBV20-1
clone_size: NA
j_call: TRBJ2-7
cdr3_length: 11
d_call: NA

cdr3_nt: TGTGCCAGCAGTGAAAGGTTAAGAGACGAGCAGTACTTC
cdr3_aa: CASSERLRDEQYF
v_call: TRBV2
clone_size: NA
j_call: TRBJ2-7
cdr3_length: 13
d_call: NA

cdr3_nt: TGTGCCAGCAGCTTGATTCCCTCAATAGCCAAAAACATTCAGTACTTC
cdr3_aa: CASSLIPSIAKNIQYF
v_call: TRBV11-2
clone_size: NA
j_call: TRBJ2-4
cdr3_length: 16
d_call: NA

cdr3_nt: TGTGCCAGCAGTGGCCGGACTAGCGGACCCTCTTGGAATGAGCAGTTCTTC
cdr3_aa: CASSGRTSGPSWNEQFF
v_call: TRBV25-1
clone_size: few
j_call: TRBJ2-1
cdr3_length: 17
d_call: TRBD2

cdr3_nt: TGTGCCAGCAGCTTATTGGGGACAGGGGGGGCGTACAATGAGCAGTTCTTC
cdr3_aa: CASSLLGTGGAYNEQFF
v_call: TRBV7-2
clone_size: NA
j_call: TRBJ2-1
cdr3_length: 17
d_call: TRBD1

cdr3_nt: TGTGCCAGCATCAGGGACTACCTGGGATGGGACATTCAGTACTTC
cdr3_aa: CASIRDYLGWDIQYF
v_call: TRBV2
clone_size: NA
j_call: TRBJ2-4
cdr3_length: 15
d_call: TRBD2

cdr3_nt: TGTGCCAGCAGCGTTGACCGGGATCCATACAATGAGCAGTTCTTC
cdr3_aa: CASSVDRDPYNEQFF
v_call: TRBV9
clone_size: NA
j_call: TRBJ2-1
cdr3_length: 15
d_call: NA

cdr3_nt: TGTGCCAGCAGTTCGATTCTAGACAGGCTATCTCCTTACGAGCAGTACTTC
cdr3_aa: CASSSILDRLSPYEQYF
v_call: TRBV28
clone_size: NA
j_call: TRBJ2-7
cdr3_length: 17
d_call: NA

cdr3_nt: TGCGCCAGCAGCCAAGGGGTTACCAGGGCCTACGAGCAGTACTTC
cdr3_aa: CASSQGVTRAYEQYF
v_call: TRBV4-1
clone_size: NA
j_call: TRBJ2-7
cdr3_length: 15
d_call: NA

cdr3_nt: TGCAGTGCTACAGGACAGGAAGATCAGCCCCAGCATTTT
cdr3_aa: CSATGQEDQPQHF
v_call: TRBV20-1
clone_size: NA
j_call: TRBJ1-5
cdr3_length: 13
d_call: TRBD1

cdr3_nt: TGTGCCAGCAGACTCCAGACTAGCGTGGCAGATACGCAGTATTTT
cdr3_aa: CASRLQTSVADTQYF
v_call: TRBV2
clone_size: NA
j_call: TRBJ2-3
cdr3_length: 15
d_call: TRBD2

cdr3_nt: TGTGCCATCGAACCGGGGGAAAGAAATTCACCCCTCCACTTT
cdr3_aa: CAIEPGERNSPLHF
v_call: TRBV6-2/TRBV6-3
clone_size: few
j_call: TRBJ1-6
cdr3_length: 14
d_call: NA

cdr3_nt: TGCGCCAGCAGCCAAGATGTGCCGGGAACTTACAATGAGCAGTTCTTC
cdr3_aa: CASSQDVPGTYNEQFF
v_call: TRBV4-1
clone_size: NA
j_call: TRBJ2-1
cdr3_length: 16
d_call: NA

cdr3_nt: TGTGCCAGCAGCAAAAGCCGATCATCTCCACCCCTCCACTTT
cdr3_aa: CASSKSRSSPPLHF
v_call: TRBV21-1
clone_size: NA
j_call: TRBJ1-6
cdr3_length: 14
d_call: NA

cdr3_nt: TGTGCCAGCAGGACGACAGGGGTGGACGAGCAGTACTTC
cdr3_aa: CASRTTGVDEQYF
v_call: TRBV27
clone_size: NA
j_call: TRBJ2-7
cdr3_length: 13
d_call: TRBD1

cdr3_nt: TGTGCCAGCAGCGCCACTAACCAAGAGACCCAGTACTTC
cdr3_aa: CASSATNQETQYF
v_call: TRBV9
clone_size: NA
j_call: TRBJ2-5
cdr3_length: 13
d_call: NA

cdr3_nt: TGCAGTGCTAGAGAGCAGGGGACAGGGAGGTACGAGCAGTACTTC
cdr3_aa: CSAREQGTGRYEQYF
v_call: TRBV20-1
clone_size: once
j_call: TRBJ2-7
cdr3_length: 15
d_call: TRBD1

cdr3_nt: TGTACCAGCAGTTACTCCCTTGGGACGGGAGATCAGCCCCAGCATTTT
cdr3_aa: CTSSYSLGTGDQPQHF
v_call: TRBV6-5
clone_size: NA
j_call: TRBJ1-5
cdr3_length: 16
d_call: NA

cdr3_nt: TGTGCCATCAGTGAGTCGATAAGGACAGGGAACACCGGGGAGCTGTTTTTT
cdr3_aa: CAISESIRTGNTGELFF
v_call: TRBV10-3
clone_size: NA
j_call: TRBJ2-2
cdr3_length: 17
d_call: TRBD1

cdr3_nt: TGTGCCAGCAGCCACAGAATACAAAGAGGGGGCTCGATCCTCGCTGAAGCTTTCTTT
cdr3_aa: CASSHRIQRGGSILAEAFF
v_call: TRBV14
clone_size: NA
j_call: TRBJ1-1
cdr3_length: 19
d_call: TRBD1

cdr3_nt: TGTGCCAGCAGCCGAAGTGGGACAGGGGCTCACAATGAGCAGTTCTTC
cdr3_aa: CASSRSGTGAHNEQFF
v_call: TRBV6-5
clone_size: few
j_call: TRBJ2-1
cdr3_length: 16
d_call: TRBD1

cdr3_nt: TGTGCCAGCAGTTCGGACAGCTACAAGCAGTACTTC
cdr3_aa: CASSSDSYKQYF
v_call: TRBV12-3/TRBV12-4
clone_size: NA
j_call: TRBJ2-5
cdr3_length: 12
d_call: NA

cdr3_nt: TGTGCCAGCAGCTTAGAGCCAGATACGCAGTATTTT
cdr3_aa: CASSLEPDTQYF
v_call: TRBV7-2
clone_size: NA
j_call: TRBJ2-3
cdr3_length: 12
d_call: NA

cdr3_nt: TGTGCCAGCAGCAACCGGGACAGATACAATGAGCAGTTCTTC
cdr3_aa: CASSNRDRYNEQFF
v_call: TRBV5-4
clone_size: NA
j_call: TRBJ2-1
cdr3_length: 14
d_call: TRBD1

cdr3_nt: TGTGCCAGCAGTGAGAGCGGGGGGGCTGAAGATACGCAGTATTTT
cdr3_aa: CASSESGGAEDTQYF
v_call: TRBV27
clone_size: few
j_call: TRBJ2-3
cdr3_length: 15
d_call: TRBD2

cdr3_nt: TGCGCCAGCAGCCAAAGGGGGCCGAGTGAGCAGTTCTTC
cdr3_aa: CASSQRGPSEQFF
v_call: TRBV4-1
clone_size: NA
j_call: TRBJ2-1
cdr3_length: 13
d_call: TRBD1

cdr3_nt: TGTGCCAGCTCACCAGGAAACCTTAACTATGGCTACACCTTC
cdr3_aa: CASSPGNLNYGYTF
v_call: TRBV18
clone_size: NA
j_call: TRBJ1-2
cdr3_length: 14
d_call: NA

cdr3_nt: TGCGCCAGTAGCTTGAATCGAGGTGAGGGGGACCTCAACCCAATATACAATGAGCAGTTCTTC
cdr3_aa: CASSLNRGEGDLNPIYNEQFF
v_call: TRBV5-1
clone_size: NA
j_call: TRBJ2-1
cdr3_length: 21
d_call: NA

cdr3_nt: TGTGCCAGCAGTTTTGGTGGGAGCTACGAGCAGTACTTC
cdr3_aa: CASSFGGSYEQYF
v_call: TRBV12-3/TRBV12-4
clone_size: many
j_call: TRBJ2-7
cdr3_length: 13
d_call: NA

cdr3_nt: TGTGCCAGCAGTTTAAAACTAGTGGGTTTCGGTGAGCAGTTCTTC
cdr3_aa: CASSLKLVGFGEQFF
v_call: TRBV27
clone_size: NA
j_call: TRBJ2-1
cdr3_length: 15
d_call: NA

cdr3_nt: TGCAGCGTTGAAGAACGGACTAGCTTTGGTGAGCAGTTCTTC
cdr3_aa: CSVEERTSFGEQFF
v_call: TRBV29-1
clone_size: NA
j_call: TRBJ2-1
cdr3_length: 14
d_call: TRBD2

cdr3_nt: TGTGCCAGCAGTCCCTGGGAGGGGGAACATGGCTACACCTTC
cdr3_aa: CASSPWEGEHGYTF
v_call: TRBV6-6
clone_size: few
j_call: TRBJ1-2
cdr3_length: 14
d_call: NA

cdr3_nt: TGTGCTAGCAGCACAACAGGGGGGGACGAGCAGTACTTC
cdr3_aa: CASSTTGGDEQYF
v_call: TRBV7-7
clone_size: NA
j_call: TRBJ2-7
cdr3_length: 13
d_call: NA

cdr3_nt: TGTGCCAGCAGTCGGCGGGGTGTAGTGGGCGAGCAGTACTTC
cdr3_aa: CASSRRGVVGEQYF
v_call: TRBV25-1
clone_size: NA
j_call: TRBJ2-7
cdr3_length: 14
d_call: NA

cdr3_nt: TGTGCCAGCAGCCACCCTCGAAGGGTACAGGGGGTGAACACCGGGGAGCTGTTTTTT
cdr3_aa: CASSHPRRVQGVNTGELFF
v_call: TRBV4-2
clone_size: NA
j_call: TRBJ2-2
cdr3_length: 19
d_call: TRBD1

cdr3_nt: TGTGCCAGCAGCCAGGGACTAGCGATAGCATACGAGCAGTACTTC
cdr3_aa: CASSQGLAIAYEQYF
v_call: TRBV13
clone_size: NA
j_call: TRBJ2-7
cdr3_length: 15
d_call: TRBD2

cdr3_nt: TGTGCCAGCAGCTTAGGGGGCAGGGTAGGCGGCTACACCTTC
cdr3_aa: CASSLGGRVGGYTF
v_call: TRBV11-2
clone_size: many
j_call: TRBJ1-2
cdr3_length: 14
d_call: NA

cdr3_nt: TGTGCCACCAGCGGTTTAATCACAGGGGGCGCAAATGGCTACACCTTC
cdr3_aa: CATSGLITGGANGYTF
v_call: TRBV15
clone_size: many
j_call: TRBJ1-2
cdr3_length: 16
d_call: TRBD1

cdr3_nt: TGCAGTGCTAGTGGCAGCGGGGGGCTGAACACAGATACGCAGTATTTT
cdr3_aa: CSASGSGGLNTDTQYF
v_call: TRBV20-1
clone_size: NA
j_call: TRBJ2-3
cdr3_length: 16
d_call: TRBD2

cdr3_nt: TGCAGCGCCGAGGGCGGGGACTACGAGCAGTACTTC
cdr3_aa: CSAEGGDYEQYF
v_call: TRBV29-1
clone_size: NA
j_call: TRBJ2-7
cdr3_length: 12
d_call: NA

cdr3_nt: TGCAGTGCTAGAGACAGGGGAGGCCCAGATACGCAGTATTTT
cdr3_aa: CSARDRGGPDTQYF
v_call: TRBV20-1
clone_size: NA
j_call: TRBJ2-3
cdr3_length: 14
d_call: NA

cdr3_nt: TGTGCCAGCAGGCCTAGAATCCGTGAGACCCAGTACTTC
cdr3_aa: CASRPRIRETQYF
v_call: TRBV7-9
clone_size: NA
j_call: TRBJ2-5
cdr3_length: 13
d_call: NA

cdr3_nt: TGTGCCAGCTCACTTCAACCGACAGGAGCTATCTCTGGGGCCAACGTCCTGACTTTC
cdr3_aa: CASSLQPTGAISGANVLTF
v_call: TRBV18
clone_size: NA
j_call: TRBJ2-6
cdr3_length: 19
d_call: NA

cdr3_nt: TGTGCCAGCAGTATCCTCGGACAGCATTATAGCAATCAGCCCCAGCATTTT
cdr3_aa: CASSILGQHYSNQPQHF
v_call: TRBV12-3/TRBV12-4
clone_size: once
j_call: TRBJ1-5
cdr3_length: 17
d_call: NA

cdr3_nt: TGTGCCAGCAGTCCTTCCTTTAGTACCTACGAGCAGTACTTC
cdr3_aa: CASSPSFSTYEQYF
v_call: TRBV6-5
clone_size: NA
j_call: TRBJ2-7
cdr3_length: 14
d_call: NA

cdr3_nt: TGTGCCAGCAGCCATTACTGGGGGAGACTAGCGGGAGTCACCAACTACAATGAGCAGTTCTTC
cdr3_aa: CASSHYWGRLAGVTNYNEQFF
v_call: TRBV11-2
clone_size: NA
j_call: TRBJ2-1
cdr3_length: 21
d_call: TRBD2

cdr3_nt: TGCAGTGCTAGAGATTATCATGCGCGAAACTTAGGCACAGATACGCAGTATTTT
cdr3_aa: CSARDYHARNLGTDTQYF
v_call: TRBV20-1
clone_size: NA
j_call: TRBJ2-3
cdr3_length: 18
d_call: NA

cdr3_nt: TGTGCCAGCAGCACAGGGGGGGTTACGCAGTATTTT
cdr3_aa: CASSTGGVTQYF
v_call: TRBV3-1
clone_size: few
j_call: TRBJ2-3
cdr3_length: 12
d_call: NA

cdr3_nt: TGTGCCAGCAGTTACTACCCAAGGGCCTCTAATGAAAAACTGTTTTTT
cdr3_aa: CASSYYPRASNEKLFF
v_call: TRBV6-5
clone_size: NA
j_call: TRBJ1-4
cdr3_length: 16
d_call: NA

cdr3_nt: TGTGCCAGCCGACTAGATGGCGATGAGCAGTTCTTC
cdr3_aa: CASRLDGDEQFF
v_call: TRBV6-2/TRBV6-3
clone_size: NA
j_call: TRBJ2-1
cdr3_length: 12
d_call: NA

cdr3_nt: TGTGCCAGCAGTTACCAGGGGTACATGAACACTGAAGCTTTCTTT
cdr3_aa: CASSYQGYMNTEAFF
v_call: TRBV6-2/TRBV6-3
clone_size: NA
j_call: TRBJ1-1
cdr3_length: 15
d_call: NA